This record covers a single TCR beta chain. Its antigen is as yet unknown. In the authors' workflow: Owing to the provision of junction-only sequences devoid of quality scores by immunoSEQ, filtering differed. Repertoires were generated with immunoSEQ multiplex PCR, while TCRdb's copy carries only in-frame clones and drops some. The D gene and trimming were derived from the DNA, and the V and J assignments and clone size from that table. There are 2 million to 2.5 million clones in the sample; approximately 93% occur only once, and 0.35% to 0.45% lies in the top ten. V was trimmed by 4 bases and J by 0 bases, leaving 12 bases between them. The CDR3 is 16 residues long. Looked up from germline, CDR1 is LGHNA and CDR2 is YNFKEQ. This entry comes from a study of shared clonotypes between healthy human individuals. Broader study findings: The diversity represented, both genetic and in exposure history, was limited by few donors.

This TCR was recovered from a man younger than 35 in good health. Some clones in this sample may be carry-over from other donors' samples. The chain carries TRBV4-2 and TRBJ1-4; D gene unclear. Sample: naive CD4+ T cells from PBMCs. Sample subset: CD45RA+ positively selected. In DNA, the CDR3 is TGTGCCAGCAGCCGCGGGGAAGGCGCAACTAATGAAAAACTGTTTTTT. Protein: CASSRGEGATNEKLFF.